This TCR beta chain was recorded in a study of cytomegalovirus exposure and HLA in healthy donors (dated by TCRdb to about 2017). About the full investigation: The approximately 710 repertoires of the first cohort and the roughly 120 validation repertoires were produced on the same platform, according to a later analysis. To predict cytomegalovirus infection status, the study combined high-throughput TCR immunosequencing, statistical association of individual TCRs with disease status, and machine learning. Along with the approximately 620-subject first cohort, a separate validation cohort of roughly 110 different subjects was used. The study was designed to test whether signatures of past pathogen exposure could be identified by cataloging public T cell receptors.

On the study overall, not on this receptor specifically: Most TCR sequences were seen in very few donors, while some public TCRs were found in many individuals. All 130 or so repertoires were used to score co-occurrence in the validation cohort in a later analysis, because that analysis had no HLA typing for the cohort. The authors suggested that the approach could potentially be generalized to other disease states and immunological phenotypes. In vitro tests confirmed that a few of the cytomegalovirus-associated TCR beta chains recognize cytomegalovirus antigens. A later analysis found that TCRs clustered in the first cohort also tended to co-occur in the 120 or so validation repertoires, with approximately 93% of cluster scores above 0. The study gave a list of more than 150 TCR beta chains associated with cytomegalovirus. The classifier was reported to diagnose cytomegalovirus status with high specificity and sensitivity in both the original and validation cohorts.

For this clone: Its recognized antigen is unknown. One base away there is no much larger clone; base qualities are not given.

The library was built by means of the immunoSEQ multiplex PCR assay. The source study handled its data this way. To diagnose cytomegalovirus status from the catalog of TCR beta chain sequences, a statistical classification framework was built. Drawn from immuneACCESS, this table holds only the in-frame rearrangements with V and J called that TCRdb kept. Clones are partly lost; checked studies trace under half to an unresolved V gene and leave the rest unexplained. The DNA gave D and trimming, while V, J and clone size come from that table. Within this sample are more than 55,000 clones, with approximately 96% of them counted one time only. The leading ten clones occupy around 0.83% of the sample. Separate from the roughly 650-subject first cohort, the validation cohort of 95 to 150 subjects was the group to which the donors belonged. CDR1 and CDR2 are drawn from the germline V gene: MNHEY, SVGAGI. From the cysteine through the phenylalanine, the CDR3 covers 14 amino acids. This entry keeps only the CDR3 DNA: 42 bases, framed from base 1. The germline V and J ends show losses of 2 bases and 6 bases respectively, and no gene match explains 4 bases of the junction.

The receptor comes from a man between 18 and 35 years old in good health and CMV-seronegative. Source material: PBMCs. The chain is made from TRBV6-5 and TRBJ2-7, with 10 bases aligning to TRBD1. CDR3 sequence: CASSYGTGVSEQYF. The bases are TGTGCCAGCAGTTACGGGACAGGGGTGTCCGAGCAGTACTTC.